Shown below are 11 T cell receptor beta chains from a single sample sequenced in a study of T-cell memory formation after mild COVID-19. A single record per CDR3 protein comes from TCRdb applying MiXCR to the 5' RACE reads. The sample holds under 550,000 distinct CDR3 sequences, approximately 18% seen once. Sequences were obtained from PBMCs or a T cell subset sorted from them (not recorded which). These receptors were obtained from a man between 18 and 29 years old who had mild COVID-19 (a few samples of this study predate the infection). Cell type and time point are not known.

This clonotype was found a few times. The gene calls are TRBV15 and TRBJ2-2, with a possible D match to TRBD2 (5 bases). Germline assignment: CDR1 LNHNV and CDR2 YYDKDF (reference sequence). The CDR3 length is 15 residues. Trimming took 0 bases from V and 7 from J, leaving 12 bases between them. The CDR3 reads CATSRDGKRGGELFF. The DNA of the CDR3 is TGTGCCACCAGCAGAGACGGGAAGAGAGGCGGGGAGCTGTTTTTT.

This chain joins TRBV6-5 and TRBJ2-6; tentatively, D is TRBD1 (5 bases). The CDR3 is 15 residues long. The V end lost 6 bases, the J end lost 0 bases, and 9 bases lay between the germline ends. The germline V gene encodes CDR1 MNHEY and CDR2 SVGAGI. The CDR3: CASSPQGSGANVLTF. Written as DNA, the CDR3 is TGTGCCAGCAGCCCCCAGGGCTCTGGGGCCAACGTCCTGACTTTC.

This clonotype came up a few times. This rearrangement joins TRBV11-2 to TRBJ2-5; D possibly corresponds to TRBD1 (5 bases). There are 16 residues in the CDR3. From germline, CDR1 is SGHAT and CDR2 FQNNGV. Trimming shortened V by 6 bases and J by 3 bases, and 20 bases separated the two germline ends. The CDR3 reads CASRAPPRTTEETQYF. The CDR3 DNA reads as TGTGCCAGCAGGGCCCCCCCCCGGACAACGGAAGAGACCCAGTACTTC.

The gene calls are TRBV6-2 or TRBV6-3 and TRBJ2-1; tentative D call: TRBD2 (6 bases). Per the germline V gene, CDR1 is MNHEY and CDR2 is SVGEGT. The germline V and J ends were trimmed by 2 bases and 2 bases, with 10 bases remaining between them. The CDR3 is 15 amino acids. The CDR3 coding sequence is TGTGCCAGCAGTTACCCGGCTAGCGCCTACAATGAGCAGTTCTTC. This encodes CASSYPASAYNEQFF.

This clonotype was counted a few times. J is TRBJ2-2 and V is TRBV6-1; D perhaps matches TRBD1 (5 bases). V was shortened by 8 bases and J by 7 bases, with 8 bases between the two germline ends. This CDR3 comprises 11 residues. Looked up from germline, CDR1 is MNHNS and CDR2 is SASEGT. The CDR3 loop is CASWGGGELFF. In DNA, the CDR3 is TGTGCCAGCTGGGGCGGCGGGGAGCTGTTTTTT.

The chain couples TRBV20-1 to TRBJ2-3; TRBD1 agrees at 7 bases. J was trimmed by 5 bases and V by 6 bases; bases with no gene match: 11. Germline V CDR1 and CDR2: DFQATT, SNEGSKA (reference sequence). The CDR3 extends over 14 amino acids. CDR3 in DNA: TGCAGTGCCGCAGACAGGGTGAGGAAAGATACGCAGTATTTT. Translating it yields CSAADRVRKDTQYF.

This chain joins TRBV7-2 and TRBJ2-3; no reliable D call. The germline V and J ends were trimmed by 5 bases and 5 bases, with 14 bases remaining between them. The CDR3 loop spans 14 amino acids. Germline V gives CDR1 SGHTA, CDR2 FQGNSA. For the CDR3, the DNA is TGTGCCAGCAGCCCAAATACCGGCGAAGATACGCAGTATTTT. Its protein is CASSPNTGEDTQYF.

The chain couples TRBV7-2 to TRBJ1-6, with D unclear. The CDR3 sequence is 14 residues long. CDR1 SGHTA and CDR2 FQGNSA come from the germline V gene. Trimming removed 6 bases from V and 9 bases from J, with 15 bases in between. The CDR3 here is CASSNAGNGSPLHF. CDR3 coding DNA: TGTGCCAGCAGTAACGCCGGGAATGGTTCACCCCTCCACTTT.

This clonotype has a handful of counts. The J gene is TRBJ1-5, the V gene TRBV6-1; TRBD1 aligns across 7 bases. Germline CDR1 and CDR2: MNHNS and SASEGT. The V gene end was trimmed by 6 bases and the J gene end by 7 bases; junction bases not matched to a gene: 9. The CDR3 is 14 residues long. Here the CDR3 reads CASRTDRVSQPQHF. DNA for the CDR3: TGTGCCAGCAGAACAGACAGGGTCTCCCAGCCCCAGCATTTT.

V usage is TRBV28 and J usage is TRBJ2-7; TRBD1 agrees at 7 bases. Unmatched junction bases numbered 12, after V lost 3 bases and J lost 4 bases. Germline V gives CDR1 MDHEN, CDR2 SYDVKM. The CDR3 loop spans 16 amino acids. The CDR3 DNA is TGTGCCAGCAGTTTGGGGCAGGGGGAACGCTCTTACGAGCAGTACGTC. Translation gives CASSLGQGERSYEQYV.

The chain combines TRBV7-9 with TRBJ2-1; D assignment may be TRBD1 or TRBD2 (5 bases each). CDR1 is SEHNR, CDR2 FQNEAQ, per germline (reference sequence). The CDR3 is made up of 16 amino acids. Trimming cost V 5 bases and J 3 bases, with 17 bases left between them. The CDR3 sequence: CASSLRDGPNYNEQFF. CDR3 sequence (DNA): TGTGCCAGCAGCCTACGGGACGGACCTAACTACAATGAGCAGTTCTTC.